This TCR beta chain stems from a study of breast tumors, draining lymph nodes, adjacent tissues. TCRdb re-derived calls from the multiplex PCR reads in MiXCR, one entry per CDR3 protein. The top ten hold 3.5% to 4.5% of the sample, which has about 180,000 distinct CDR3 sequences, 33% seen once. The lymph nodes were axillary draining lymph nodes from breast cancer patients. As to this clonotype: Its antigen is not identified.

Study-wide results and limits: Findings are consistent with lymph node origin and intratumoral expansion of most tumor T cells. Luminal-like breast cancer showed significantly greater tumor-nontumor repertoire similarity than basal-like breast cancer did. Compared with lymph nodes, tumors were less diverse; compared with nontumor tissue, more. Data only fit, rather than demonstrated, lymph node origin of most tumor T cells.

The sequence derives from a female donor with breast cancer. Some clones in this sample may be carry-over from other donors' samples. Sequencing was performed on axillary lymph node tissue.

CDR3 in amino acids: CAISAAGEKLFF. CDR3 sequence (DNA): TGTGCCATCAGTGCCGCAGGGGAAAAACTGTTTTTT. V gene TRBV10-3 combines with J gene TRBJ1-4; TRBD1 is a possible D gene (5 bases). The V gene lost 4 bases and the J gene lost 8 bases, with 8 bases spanning the gap. This CDR3 contains 12 residues. Germline CDR1 and CDR2: ENHRY and SYGVKD.